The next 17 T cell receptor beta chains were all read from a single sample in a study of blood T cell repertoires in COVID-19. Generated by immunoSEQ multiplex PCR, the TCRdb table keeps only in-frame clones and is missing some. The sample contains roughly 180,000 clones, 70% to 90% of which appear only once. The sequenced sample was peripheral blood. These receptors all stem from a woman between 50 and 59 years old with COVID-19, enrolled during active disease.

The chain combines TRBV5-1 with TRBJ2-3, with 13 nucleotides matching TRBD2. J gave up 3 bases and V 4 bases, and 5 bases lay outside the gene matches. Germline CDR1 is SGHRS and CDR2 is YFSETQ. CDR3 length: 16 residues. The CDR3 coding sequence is TGCGCCAGCAGCCCGGAACTAGCGGGGGGGACAGATACGCAGTATTTT. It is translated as CASSPELAGGTDTQYF.

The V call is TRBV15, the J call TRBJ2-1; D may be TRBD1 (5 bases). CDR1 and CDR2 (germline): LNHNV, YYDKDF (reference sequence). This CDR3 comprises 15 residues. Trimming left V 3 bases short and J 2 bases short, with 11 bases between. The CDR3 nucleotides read TGTGCCACCAGCAGCCGGACAAGCGCCTACAATGAGCAGTTCTTC. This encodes CATSSRTSAYNEQFF.

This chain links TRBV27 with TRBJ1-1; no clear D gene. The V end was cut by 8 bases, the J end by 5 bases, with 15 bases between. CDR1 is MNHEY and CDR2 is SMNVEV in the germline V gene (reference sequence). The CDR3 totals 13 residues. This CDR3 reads CASRWTPGTEAFF. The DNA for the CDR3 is TGTGCCAGCCGGTGGACCCCGGGAACTGAAGCTTTCTTT.

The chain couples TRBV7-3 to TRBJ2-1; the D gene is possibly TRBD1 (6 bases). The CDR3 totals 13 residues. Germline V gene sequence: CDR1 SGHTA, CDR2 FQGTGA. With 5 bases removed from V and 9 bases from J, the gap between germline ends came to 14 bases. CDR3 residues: CASSITGTPEQFF. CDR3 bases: TGTGCCAGCAGCATTACAGGGACGCCTGAGCAGTTCTTC.

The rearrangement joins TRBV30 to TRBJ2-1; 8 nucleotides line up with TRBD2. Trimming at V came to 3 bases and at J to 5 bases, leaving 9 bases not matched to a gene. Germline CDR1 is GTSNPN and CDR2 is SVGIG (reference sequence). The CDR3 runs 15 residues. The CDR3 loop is CAWSQLAGRNNEQFF. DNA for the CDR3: TGTGCCTGGAGCCAATTAGCGGGACGTAACAATGAGCAGTTCTTC. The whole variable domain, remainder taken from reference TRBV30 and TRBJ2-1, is SQTIHQWPATLVQPVGSPLSLECTVEGTSNPNLYWYRQAAGRGLQLLFYSVGIGQISSEVPQNLSASRPQDRQFILSSKKLLLSDSGFYLCAWSQLAGRNNEQFFGPGTRLTVL.

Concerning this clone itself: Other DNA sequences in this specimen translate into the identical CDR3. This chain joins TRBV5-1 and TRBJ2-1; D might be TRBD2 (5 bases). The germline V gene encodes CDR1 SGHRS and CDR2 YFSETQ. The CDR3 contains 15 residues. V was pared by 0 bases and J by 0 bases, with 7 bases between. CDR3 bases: TGCGCCAGCAGCTTGGGTGGGAGCTCCTACAATGAGCAGTTCTTC. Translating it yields CASSLGGSSYNEQFF.

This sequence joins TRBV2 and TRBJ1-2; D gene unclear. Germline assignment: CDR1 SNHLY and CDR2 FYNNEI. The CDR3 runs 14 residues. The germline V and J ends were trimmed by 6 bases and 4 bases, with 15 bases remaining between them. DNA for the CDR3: TGTGCCAGCAGGGCCGATGTTGCAAGCTATGGCTACACCTTC. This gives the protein CASRADVASYGYTF.

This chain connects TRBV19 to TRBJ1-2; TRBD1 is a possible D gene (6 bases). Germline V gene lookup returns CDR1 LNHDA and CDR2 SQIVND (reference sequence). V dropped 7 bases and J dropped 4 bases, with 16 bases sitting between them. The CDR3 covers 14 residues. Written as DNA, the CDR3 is TGTGCCAGTATCCCGTCGGGGGGCCGCTATGGCTACACCTTC. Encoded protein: CASIPSGGRYGYTF.

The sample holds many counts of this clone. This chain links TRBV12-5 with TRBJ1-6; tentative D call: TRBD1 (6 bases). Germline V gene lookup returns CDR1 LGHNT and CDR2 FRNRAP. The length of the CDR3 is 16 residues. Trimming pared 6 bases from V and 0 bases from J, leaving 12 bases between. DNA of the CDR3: TGTGCTAGTGGCCAGGACAGTTACTCCTATAATTCACCCCTCCACTTT. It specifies CASGQDSYSYNSPLHF.

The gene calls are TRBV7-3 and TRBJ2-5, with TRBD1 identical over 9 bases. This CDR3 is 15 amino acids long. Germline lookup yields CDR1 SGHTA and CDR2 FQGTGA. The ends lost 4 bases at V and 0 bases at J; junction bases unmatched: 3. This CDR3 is CASSSTGGYQETQYF. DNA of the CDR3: TGTGCCAGCAGCTCGACAGGGGGATACCAAGAGACCCAGTACTTC.

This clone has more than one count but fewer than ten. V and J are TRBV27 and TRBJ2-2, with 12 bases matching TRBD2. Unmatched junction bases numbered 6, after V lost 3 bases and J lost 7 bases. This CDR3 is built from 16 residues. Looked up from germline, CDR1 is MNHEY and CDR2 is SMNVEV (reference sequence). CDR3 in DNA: TGTGCCAGCAGTTTCCTAGCGGGGGGGCAAGTCGGGGAGCTGTTTTTT. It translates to CASSFLAGGQVGELFF.

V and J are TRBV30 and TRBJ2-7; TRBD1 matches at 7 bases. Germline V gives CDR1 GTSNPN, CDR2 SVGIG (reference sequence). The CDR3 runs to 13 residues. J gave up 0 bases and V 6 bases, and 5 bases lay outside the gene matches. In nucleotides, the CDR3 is TGTGCCTGCATCAGGGACAGCTCCTACGAGCAGTACTTC. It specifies CACIRDSSYEQYF.

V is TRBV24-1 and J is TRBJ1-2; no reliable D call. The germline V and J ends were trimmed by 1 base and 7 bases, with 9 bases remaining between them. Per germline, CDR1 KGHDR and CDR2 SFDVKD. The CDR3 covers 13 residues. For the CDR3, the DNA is TGTGCCACCAGTGATTTAGAGGCCAGTGGCTACACCTTC. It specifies CATSDLEASGYTF.

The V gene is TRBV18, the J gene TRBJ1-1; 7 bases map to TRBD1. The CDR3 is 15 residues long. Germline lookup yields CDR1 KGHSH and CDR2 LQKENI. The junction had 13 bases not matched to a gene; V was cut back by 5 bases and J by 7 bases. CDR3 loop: CASSSINDRDGEAFF. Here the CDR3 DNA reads TGTGCCAGCTCATCGATAAACGACAGGGATGGTGAAGCTTTCTTT.

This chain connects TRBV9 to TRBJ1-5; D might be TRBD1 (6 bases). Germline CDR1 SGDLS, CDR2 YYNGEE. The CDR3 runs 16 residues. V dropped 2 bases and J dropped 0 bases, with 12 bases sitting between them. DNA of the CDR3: TGTGCCAGCAGCGTGGGGGGGGGCGGTAGCAATCAGCCCCAGCATTTT. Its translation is CASSVGGGGSNQPQHF.

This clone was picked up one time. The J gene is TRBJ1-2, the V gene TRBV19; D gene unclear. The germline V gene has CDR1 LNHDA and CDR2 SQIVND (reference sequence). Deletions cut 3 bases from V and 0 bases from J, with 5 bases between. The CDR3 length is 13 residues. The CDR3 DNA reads TGTGCCAGTAGTATTGGAGCTAACTATGGCTACACCTTC. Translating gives CASSIGANYGYTF.

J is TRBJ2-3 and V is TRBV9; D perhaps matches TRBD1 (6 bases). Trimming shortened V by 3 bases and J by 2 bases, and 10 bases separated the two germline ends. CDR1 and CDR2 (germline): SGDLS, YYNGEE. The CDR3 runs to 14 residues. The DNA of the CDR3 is TGTGCCAGCAGCGAGCAGGGGAACACAGATACGCAGTATTTT. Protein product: CASSEQGNTDTQYF.